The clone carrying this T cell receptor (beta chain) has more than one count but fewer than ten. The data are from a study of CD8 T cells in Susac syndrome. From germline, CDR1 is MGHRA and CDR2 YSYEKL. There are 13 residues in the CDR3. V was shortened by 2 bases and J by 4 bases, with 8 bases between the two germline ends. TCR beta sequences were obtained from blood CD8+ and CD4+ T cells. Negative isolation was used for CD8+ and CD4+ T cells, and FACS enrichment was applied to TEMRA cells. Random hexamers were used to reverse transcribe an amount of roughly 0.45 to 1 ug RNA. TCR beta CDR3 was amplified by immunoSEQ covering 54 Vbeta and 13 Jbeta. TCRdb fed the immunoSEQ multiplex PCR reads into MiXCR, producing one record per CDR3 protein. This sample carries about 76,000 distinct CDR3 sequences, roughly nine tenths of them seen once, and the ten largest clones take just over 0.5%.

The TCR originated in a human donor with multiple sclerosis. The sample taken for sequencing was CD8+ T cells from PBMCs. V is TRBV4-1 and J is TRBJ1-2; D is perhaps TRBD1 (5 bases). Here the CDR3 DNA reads TGCGCCAGCAGCCAACCAGGGACCTATGGCTACACCTTC. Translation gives CASSQPGTYGYTF.